This TCR beta chain came from a study of beta chain features in type 1 diabetes. General study points: Cells carrying high TCR expression could end up over-represented when cDNA is sequenced. A greater similarity of naive, central memory and Treg TCRB repertoires was seen among patients than among healthy donors. Moderate but significant shortening of TCRB CDR3s was recorded in all four CD4+ subsets from Type 1 diabetes patients.

The CDR3 covers 15 residues. Germline CDR1 SGHRS, CDR2 YFSETQ. V dropped 0 bases and J dropped 4 bases, with 10 bases sitting between them. Sequencing targeted expressed TCRB transcripts, as all isolated RNA had been reverse transcribed. The method was immunoSEQ multiplex PCR; TCRdb's version includes in-frame clones alone and lacks a portion of them. The sample yields hundreds of thousands of clones, about 29% seen once. This clone was seen more than once but under ten times. Its antigen is as yet unknown. The sequence came from a man between 18 and 35 years old in good health. The chain employs TRBV5-1 and TRBJ1-4; unclear D gene. Specimen: naive CD4+ T cells from blood. CDR3 in amino acids: CASSLGSSFNEKLFF. CDR3 nucleotides: TGCGCCAGCAGCTTGGGTTCCAGCTTTAATGAAAAACTGTTTTTT.